This T cell receptor (beta chain) is from a study of blood T cell repertoires in COVID-19. Original data processing: Estimation of nucleated cell counts was performed using reference gene primer amplification. Here immunoSEQ multiplex PCR was the method, and the copy in TCRdb shows in-frame clones only, minus some. V and J calls and clone size are those listed in that table; D and trimming were worked out from the DNA. Of roughly 440,000 clones detected, around 89% appear once; the ten largest clones hold around an eighth. The CDR3 runs to 13 residues. The V end was cut by 8 bases, the J end by 1 base, with 15 bases between. The V gene's germline CDR1 is GTSNPN and CDR2 SVGIG (reference sequence).

The clonotype was recovered from a woman in her forties or fifties with COVID-19, enrolled during active disease. What was sequenced was peripheral blood. The V gene is TRBV30, the J gene TRBJ2-7; D gene uncertain. The chain's CDR3 is CAVRVVLSYEQYF. The CDR3 region has the DNA TGTGCCGTACGGGTCGTTCTATCCTACGAGCAGTACTTC.